This T cell receptor beta chain was profiled in a study of cytomegalovirus exposure and HLA in healthy donors. This clone has just a few counts. The antigen remains undetermined. General study findings and limits: More clonal expansion characterized HLA-associated TCR beta chains than equally common others in a later analysis. Indistinguishable V segments, including TRBV6-2 and TRBV6-3, were excluded.

CDR3 size: 12 residues. After removal of 5 bases from V and 9 bases from J, the junction contained 3 bases not matched to a gene. Germline V gene sequence: CDR1 SGHTA, CDR2 FQGTGA. The PCR employed 60 Vbeta primers together with 13 Jbeta primers. TCRdb's copy holds only in-frame clones and misses some; the assay was immunoSEQ multiplex PCR. The repertoire holds fewer than 110,000 clones, 73% seen once, with 7% to 8% in the top ten. The rearrangement links TRBV7-3 to TRBJ2-1; 8 bases match TRBD1. Sequenced input: PBMCs. This TCR was recovered from a man younger than 40 in good health and CMV-seronegative. CDR3 sequence: CASSRDRGEQFF. The CDR3 coding sequence is TGTGCCAGCAGCCGAGACAGGGGTGAGCAGTTCTTC.